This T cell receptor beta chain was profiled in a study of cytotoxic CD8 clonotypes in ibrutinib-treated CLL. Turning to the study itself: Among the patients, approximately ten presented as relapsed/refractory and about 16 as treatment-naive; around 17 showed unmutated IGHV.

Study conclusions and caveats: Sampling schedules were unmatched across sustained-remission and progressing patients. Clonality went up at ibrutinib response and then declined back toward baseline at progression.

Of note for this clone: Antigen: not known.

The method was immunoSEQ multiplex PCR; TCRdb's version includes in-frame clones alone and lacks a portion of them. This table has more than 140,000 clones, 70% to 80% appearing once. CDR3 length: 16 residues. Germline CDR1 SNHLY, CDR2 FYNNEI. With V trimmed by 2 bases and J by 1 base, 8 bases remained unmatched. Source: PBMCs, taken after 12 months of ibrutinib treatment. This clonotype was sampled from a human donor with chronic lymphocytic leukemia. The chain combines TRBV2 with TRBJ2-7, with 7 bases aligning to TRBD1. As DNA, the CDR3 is TGTGCCAGCAGTGAACGCTACCCGGGACAGTCCTACGAGCAGTACTTC. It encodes CASSERYPGQSYEQYF.